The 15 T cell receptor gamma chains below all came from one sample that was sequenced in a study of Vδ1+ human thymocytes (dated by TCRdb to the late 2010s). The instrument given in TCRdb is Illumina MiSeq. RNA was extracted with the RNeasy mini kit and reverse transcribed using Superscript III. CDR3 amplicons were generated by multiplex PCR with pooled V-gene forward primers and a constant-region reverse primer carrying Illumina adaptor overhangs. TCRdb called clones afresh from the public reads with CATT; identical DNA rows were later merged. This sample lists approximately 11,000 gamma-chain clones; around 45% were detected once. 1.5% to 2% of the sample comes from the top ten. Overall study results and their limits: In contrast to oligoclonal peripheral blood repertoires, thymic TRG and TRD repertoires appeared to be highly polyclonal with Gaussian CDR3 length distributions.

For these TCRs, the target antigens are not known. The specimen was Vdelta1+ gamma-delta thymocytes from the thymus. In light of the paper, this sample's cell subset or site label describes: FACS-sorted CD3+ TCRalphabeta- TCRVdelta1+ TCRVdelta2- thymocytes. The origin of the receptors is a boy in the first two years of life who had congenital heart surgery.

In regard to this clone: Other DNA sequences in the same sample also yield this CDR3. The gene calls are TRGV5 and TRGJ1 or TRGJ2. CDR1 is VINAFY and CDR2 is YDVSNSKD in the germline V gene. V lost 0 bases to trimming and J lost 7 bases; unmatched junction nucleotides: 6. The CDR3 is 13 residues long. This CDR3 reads CATWDRPGYKKLF. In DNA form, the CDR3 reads TGTGCCACCTGGGACAGGCCTGGCTATAAGAAACTCTTT.

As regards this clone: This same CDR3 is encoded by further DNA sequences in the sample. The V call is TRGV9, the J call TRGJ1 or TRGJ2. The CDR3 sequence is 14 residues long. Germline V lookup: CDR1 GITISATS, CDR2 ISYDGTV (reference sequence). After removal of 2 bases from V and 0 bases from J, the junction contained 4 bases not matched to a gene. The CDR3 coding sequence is TGTGCCTTGTGGGAGGCCTCGAATTATTATAAGAAACTCTTT. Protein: CALWEASNYYKKLF.

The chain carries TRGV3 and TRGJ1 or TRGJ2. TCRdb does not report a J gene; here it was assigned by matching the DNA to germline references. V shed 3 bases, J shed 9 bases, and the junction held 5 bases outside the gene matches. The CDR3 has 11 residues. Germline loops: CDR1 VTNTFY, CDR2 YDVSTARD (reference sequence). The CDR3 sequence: CATWDRTKKLF. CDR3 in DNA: TGTGCCACCTGGGACCGAACTAAGAAACTCTTT.

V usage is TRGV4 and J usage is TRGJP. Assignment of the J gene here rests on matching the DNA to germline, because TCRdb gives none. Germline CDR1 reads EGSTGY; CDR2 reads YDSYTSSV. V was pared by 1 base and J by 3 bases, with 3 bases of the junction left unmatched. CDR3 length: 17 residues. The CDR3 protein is CATWDGPQELGKKIKVF. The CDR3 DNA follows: TGTGCCACCTGGGATGGACCGCAAGAGTTGGGCAAAAAAATCAAGGTATTT.

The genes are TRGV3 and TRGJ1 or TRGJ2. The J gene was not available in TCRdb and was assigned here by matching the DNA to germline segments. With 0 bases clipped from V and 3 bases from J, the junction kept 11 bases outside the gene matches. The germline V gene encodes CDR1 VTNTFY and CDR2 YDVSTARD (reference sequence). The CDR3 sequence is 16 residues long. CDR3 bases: TGTGCCACCTGGGACAGGCCTTTGCTCATTTATTATAAGAAACTCTTT. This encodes CATWDRPLLIYYKKLF.

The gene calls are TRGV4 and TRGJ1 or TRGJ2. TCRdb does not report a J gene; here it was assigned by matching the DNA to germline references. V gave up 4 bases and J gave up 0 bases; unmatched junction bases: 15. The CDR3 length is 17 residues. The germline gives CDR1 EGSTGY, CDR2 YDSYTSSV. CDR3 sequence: CATWEGTQTENYYKKLF. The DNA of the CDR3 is TGTGCCACCTGGGAGGGGACCCAAACCGAGAATTATTATAAGAAACTCTTT.

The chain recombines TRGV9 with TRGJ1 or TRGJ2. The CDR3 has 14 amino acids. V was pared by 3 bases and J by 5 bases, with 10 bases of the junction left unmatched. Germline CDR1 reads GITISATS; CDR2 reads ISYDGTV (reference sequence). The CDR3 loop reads CALWERGRDYKKLF. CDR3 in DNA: TGTGCCTTGTGGGAGCGGGGGAGGGATTATAAGAAACTCTTT.

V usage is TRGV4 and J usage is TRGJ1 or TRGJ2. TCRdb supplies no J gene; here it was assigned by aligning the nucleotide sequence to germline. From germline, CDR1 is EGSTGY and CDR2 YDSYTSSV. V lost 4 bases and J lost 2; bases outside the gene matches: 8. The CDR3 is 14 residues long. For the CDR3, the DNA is TGTGCCACCTGGGACACGCCTCATTATTATAAGAAACTCTTT. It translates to CATWDTPHYYKKLF.

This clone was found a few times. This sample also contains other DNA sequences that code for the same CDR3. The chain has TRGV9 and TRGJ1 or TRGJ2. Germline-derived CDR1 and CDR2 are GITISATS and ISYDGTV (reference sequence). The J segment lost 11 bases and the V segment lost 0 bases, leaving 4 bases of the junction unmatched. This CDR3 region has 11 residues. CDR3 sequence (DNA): TGTGCCTTGTGGGAGGTGAGGGAGAAACTCTTT. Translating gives CALWEVREKLF.

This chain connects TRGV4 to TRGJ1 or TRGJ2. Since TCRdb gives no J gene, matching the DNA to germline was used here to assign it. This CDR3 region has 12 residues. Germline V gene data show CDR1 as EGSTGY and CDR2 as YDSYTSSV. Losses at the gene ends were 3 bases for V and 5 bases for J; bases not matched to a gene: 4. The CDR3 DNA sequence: TGTGCCACCTGGGATTTGGATTATAAGAAACTCTTT. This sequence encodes CATWDLDYKKLF.

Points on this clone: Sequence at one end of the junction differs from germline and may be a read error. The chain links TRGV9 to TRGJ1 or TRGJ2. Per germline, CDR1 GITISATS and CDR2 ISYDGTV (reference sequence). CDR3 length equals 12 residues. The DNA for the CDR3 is TGTGCCTTGTTGGAGGTACCCTATAAGAAACTCTTT. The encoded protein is CALLEVPYKKLF.

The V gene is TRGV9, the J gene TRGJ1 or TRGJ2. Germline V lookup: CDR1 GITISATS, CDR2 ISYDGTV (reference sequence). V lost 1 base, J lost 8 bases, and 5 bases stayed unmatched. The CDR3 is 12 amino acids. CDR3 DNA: TGTGCCTTGTGGGAGGTCCCAAATAAGAAACTCTTT. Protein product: CALWEVPNKKLF.

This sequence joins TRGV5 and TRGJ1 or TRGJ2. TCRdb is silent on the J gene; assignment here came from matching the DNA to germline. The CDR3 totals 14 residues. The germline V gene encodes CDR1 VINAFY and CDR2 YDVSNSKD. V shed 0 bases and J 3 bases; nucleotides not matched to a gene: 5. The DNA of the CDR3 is TGTGCCACCTGGGACAGGGAACTTTATTATAAGAAACTCTTT. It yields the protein CATWDRELYYKKLF.

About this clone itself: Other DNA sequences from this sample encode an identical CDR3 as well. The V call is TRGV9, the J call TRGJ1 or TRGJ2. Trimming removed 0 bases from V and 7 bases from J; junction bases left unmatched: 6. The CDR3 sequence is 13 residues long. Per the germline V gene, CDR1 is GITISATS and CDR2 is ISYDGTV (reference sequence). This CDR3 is CALWEVQGYKKLF. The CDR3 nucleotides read TGTGCCTTGTGGGAGGTGCAGGGGTATAAGAAACTCTTT.

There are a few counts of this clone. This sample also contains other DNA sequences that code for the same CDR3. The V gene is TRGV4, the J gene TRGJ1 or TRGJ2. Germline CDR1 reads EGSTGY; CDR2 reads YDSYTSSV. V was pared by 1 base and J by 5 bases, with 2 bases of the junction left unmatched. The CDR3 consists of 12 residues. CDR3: CATWDGHYKKLF. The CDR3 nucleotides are TGTGCCACCTGGGATGGTCATTATAAGAAACTCTTT.